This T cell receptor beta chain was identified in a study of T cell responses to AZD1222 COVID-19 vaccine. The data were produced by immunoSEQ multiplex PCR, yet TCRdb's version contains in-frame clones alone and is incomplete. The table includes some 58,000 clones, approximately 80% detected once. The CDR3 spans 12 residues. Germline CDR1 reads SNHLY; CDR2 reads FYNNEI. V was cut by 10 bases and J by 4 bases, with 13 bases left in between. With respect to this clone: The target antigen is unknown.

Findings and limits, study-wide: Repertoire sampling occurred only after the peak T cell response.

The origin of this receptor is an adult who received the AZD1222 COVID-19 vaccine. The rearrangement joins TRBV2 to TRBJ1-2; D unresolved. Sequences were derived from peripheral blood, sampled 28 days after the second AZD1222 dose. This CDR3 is CAISDEPYGYTF. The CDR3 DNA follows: TGTGCCATCTCTGATGAGCCCTATGGCTACACCTTC.